This TCR beta chain emerged from a study of T cell repertoires in cytomegalovirus infection. As regards this clonotype: Its antigen is undetermined.

This CDR3 contains 13 residues. The V gene lost 8 bases and the J gene lost 0 bases, with 10 bases spanning the gap. Germline V gene data show CDR1 as MNHEY and CDR2 as SVGEGT. MiXCR, run by TCRdb on the reads, gives a single entry per CDR3 protein. The sample consists of over 50,000 distinct CDR3 sequences, 20% to 25% of them appearing once. Sequences were derived from CD8+ T cells from cultured PBMCs, sampled from culture after CMV antigen stimulation. This chain connects TRBV6-2 or TRBV6-3 to TRBJ1-1; D call uncertain. This receptor was obtained from a human donor in good health (CMV status not recorded). Some clones in this sample may be carry-over from other donors' samples. The CDR3 sequence: CASGTFVNTEAFF. The DNA for the CDR3 is TGTGCCAGCGGAACGTTCGTGAACACTGAAGCTTTCTTT.